The clone carrying this T cell receptor beta chain came up a few times. Its antigen is not known. The PCR had 60 Vbeta and 13 Jbeta primers. Some clones are missing from TCRdb's copy, which holds only in-frame ones; the method was immunoSEQ multiplex PCR. The table shows roughly 150,000 clones, with about four fifths occurring only once. The sample comes from a study of cytomegalovirus exposure and HLA in healthy donors. Germline V lookup: CDR1 LNHDA, CDR2 SQIVND (reference sequence). The CDR3 contains 12 residues. Deletions cut 7 bases from V and 2 bases from J, with 6 bases between. Study observations and caveats: The classifier, whose performance was assessed in both the original and validation cohorts, reportedly diagnosed cytomegalovirus status with high specificity and sensitivity. Later work showed greater clonal expansion in HLA-associated TCR beta chains than in equally common others. Productive status was seen about 90% or about 30% of the time for most TCR beta V segments in an earlier analysis. Donor immune exposure was known only as CMV serostatus.

Sequenced input: PBMCs. This sequence joins TRBV19 and TRBJ1-5; D uncertain. The sequence was obtained from a man aged 25 to 45 in good health. The CDR3 protein is CASKLGNQPQHF. As DNA, the CDR3 is TGTGCCAGTAAGCTGGGCAATCAGCCCCAGCATTTT.